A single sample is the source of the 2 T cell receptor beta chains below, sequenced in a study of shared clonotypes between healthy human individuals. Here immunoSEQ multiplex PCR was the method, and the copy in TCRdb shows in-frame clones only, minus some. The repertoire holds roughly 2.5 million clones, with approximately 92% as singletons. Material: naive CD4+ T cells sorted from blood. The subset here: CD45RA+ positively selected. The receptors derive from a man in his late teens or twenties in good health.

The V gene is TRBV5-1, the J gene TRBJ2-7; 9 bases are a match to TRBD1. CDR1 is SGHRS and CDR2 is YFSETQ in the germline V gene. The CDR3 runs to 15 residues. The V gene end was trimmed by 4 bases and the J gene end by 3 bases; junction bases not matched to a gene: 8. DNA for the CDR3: TGCGCCAGCAGCCCCCATGACAGGGGGTTCTACGAGCAGTACTTC. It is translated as CASSPHDRGFYEQYF.

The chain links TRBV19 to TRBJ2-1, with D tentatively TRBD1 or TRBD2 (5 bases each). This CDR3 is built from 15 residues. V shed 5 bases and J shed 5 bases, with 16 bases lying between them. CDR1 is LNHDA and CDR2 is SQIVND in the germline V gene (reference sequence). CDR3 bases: TGTGCCAGTAGTGGGCAGGGATTGGGGGACAATGAGCAGTTCTTC. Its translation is CASSGQGLGDNEQFF.